This TCR beta chain came from a study of monozygotic twins with inflammatory bowel disease. Study outcomes and limitations: Varying immunosuppressive regimens may have increased patient repertoire variability.

Whole blood, unsorted for T cells, was the source of total RNA. The germline CDR1 and CDR2 sequences are DFQATT and SNEGSKA (reference sequence). This CDR3 spans 17 amino acids. Turning to this clonotype: No antigen is known for it.

Starting material for each TCR library was about 3,500 ng of total RNA. Eight separate reactions for every sample produced the cDNA. TCRdb reprocessed the 5' RACE reads, keeping one entry per CDR3 protein, no DNA. This table lists more than 300,000 distinct CDR3 sequences. The receptor's source is a human donor with ulcerative colitis or Crohn's disease, or a healthy co-twin of an affected twin (not recorded which). Sequencing was done on a sample of blood. The rearrangement uses TRBV20-1 and TRBJ1-5. Here the CDR3 reads CSARPREGLYSNQPQHF.